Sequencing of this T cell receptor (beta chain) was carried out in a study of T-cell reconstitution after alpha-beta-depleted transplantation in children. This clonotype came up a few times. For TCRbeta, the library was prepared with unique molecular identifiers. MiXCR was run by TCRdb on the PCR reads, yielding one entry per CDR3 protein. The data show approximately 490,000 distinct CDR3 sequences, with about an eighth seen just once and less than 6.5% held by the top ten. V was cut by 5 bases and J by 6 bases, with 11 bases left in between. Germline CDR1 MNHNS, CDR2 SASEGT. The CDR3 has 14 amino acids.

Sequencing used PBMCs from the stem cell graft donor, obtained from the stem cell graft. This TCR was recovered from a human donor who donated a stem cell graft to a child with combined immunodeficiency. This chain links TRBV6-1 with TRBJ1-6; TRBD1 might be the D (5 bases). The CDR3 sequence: CASSLDQGNSPLHF. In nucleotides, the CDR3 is TGTGCCAGCAGTCTGGACCAGGGTAATTCACCCCTCCACTTT.